A selection of T cell receptor beta chains follows, all from one sample in a study of T-cell reconstitution after alpha-beta-depleted transplantation in children. Using its own MiXCR run on the PCR reads, TCRdb lists one record per CDR3 protein. The sample has 610,000 or so distinct CDR3 sequences; roughly 30% are singletons. Sample: PBMCs, taken before TCRalphabeta/CD19-depleted stem cell transplant. These receptors came from a boy younger than two with Wiskott-Aldrich syndrome, due to receive a stem cell transplant. Each CDR3 is given with its conserved first and last residue. A D gene is named only where the DNA matches it firmly. Some rows mark clone size as missing; the rest say once, few, many or name a class of expanded clone.

j_gene,d_gene,abundance,v_gene,CDR3nt,CDR3aa
TRBJ1-1,.,.,TRBV5-1,TGCGCCAGCAGCTTGGCCCGGTGGACTGAAGCTTTCTTT,CASSLARWTEAFF
TRBJ2-1,.,.,TRBV29-1,TGCAGCGTTGACAGGGGAGGGTACAATGAGCAGTTCTTC,CSVDRGGYNEQFF
TRBJ2-1,TRBD2,few,TRBV5-1,TGCGCCAGCAGCTTCGGACTAGCTGCGTCCTACAATGAGCAGTTCTTC,CASSFGLAASYNEQFF
TRBJ2-4,.,once,TRBV29-1,TGCAGCGTTGTTGGGGTAATGAACAGTCAGTACTTC,CSVVGVMNSQYF
TRBJ2-3,TRBD1,few,TRBV5-6,TGTGCCAGCAGCTTGACAGGGGTCCGGGATACGCAGTATTTT,CASSLTGVRDTQYF
TRBJ2-1,.,few,TRBV6-5,TGTGCCAGCAGTTACGGATCGGGGTACAATGAGCAGTTCTTC,CASSYGSGYNEQFF
TRBJ2-5,TRBD2,.,TRBV4-2,TGTGCCAGCAGCCAAGATTGGGCGGGAGAACCCGCGACCCAGTACTTC,CASSQDWAGEPATQYF
TRBJ2-5,.,.,TRBV20-1,TGCTGTGCTAGAGATTTCCGCGAGGGCGTCTCAGGAGAGACCCAGTACTTC,CCARDFREGVSGETQYF
TRBJ2-1,TRBD2,few,TRBV20-1,TGCAGTGCTCAGAGGACTAGCGAGTACAATGAGCAGTTCTTC,CSAQRTSEYNEQFF
TRBJ2-1,TRBD2,few,TRBV28,TGTGCCAGCAGTCCCGGGACTAGCGGGAGGAGGGGCTCCTACAATGAGCAGTTCTTC,CASSPGTSGRRGSYNEQFF
TRBJ2-2,.,.,TRBV5-6,TGTGCCAGCAGCGGGGAAAGGTGGGCCGATGGGCACACCGGGGAGCTGTTTTTT,CASSGERWADGHTGELFF
TRBJ1-1,.,.,TRBV5-1,TGCGCCAGCAGCGCCGGGACAACCATGACTGAAGCTTTCTTT,CASSAGTTMTEAFF
TRBJ2-1,TRBD2,few,TRBV5-1,TGCGCCAGCAGCTTGGTTACTAGCGGGAGCGGCTACAATGAGCAGTTCTTC,CASSLVTSGSGYNEQFF
TRBJ2-7,.,.,TRBV29-1,TGCAGCGTCCGGGACTTCACCTACGAGCAGTACTTC,CSVRDFTYEQYF
TRBJ2-4,.,.,TRBV4-2,TGTGCCAGCAGCCCTTGGGCCGTCCCAATCACCGCCAAAAACATTCAGTACTTC,CASSPWAVPITAKNIQYF
TRBJ2-3,.,.,TRBV12-3/TRBV12-4,TGTGCCAGCAGCCGCGGGGACATAAGCACAGATACGCAGTATTTT,CASSRGDISTDTQYF
TRBJ2-7,.,.,TRBV10-3,TGTGCCATCAGACAGGGCCCCAACTACGAGCAGTACTTC,CAIRQGPNYEQYF
TRBJ2-7,TRBD1,few,TRBV5-1,TGCGCCAGCAGCTTGGGTGTGGGGGACAGAACCTACGAGCAGTACTTC,CASSLGVGDRTYEQYF
TRBJ1-3,.,.,TRBV4-2,TGTGCCAGCAGCCAGGAGGACTCTGGAAACACCATATATTTT,CASSQEDSGNTIYF
TRBJ2-4,TRBD1,few,TRBV20-1,TGCAGTGCTACAAGGACAGGGAACAAAAACATTCAGTACTTC,CSATRTGNKNIQYF
TRBJ2-7,TRBD1,few,TRBV20-1,TGCAGTGCTAGAGATCTGACCGGGACAGGGGGCTACGAGCAGTACTTC,CSARDLTGTGGYEQYF
TRBJ2-7,.,.,TRBV18,TGTGCCAGCTCACCACAGGCAGTCAGCTACGAGCAGTACTTC,CASSPQAVSYEQYF
TRBJ2-1,TRBD2,.,TRBV11-2,TGTGCCAGCAGCTTAGCTTTCTTAGCGGGAGGGGAGCAGTTCTTC,CASSLAFLAGGEQFF
TRBJ2-5,TRBD2,.,TRBV5-1,TGCGCCAGCAGCTTGGGAATTGACGGGACTACGGAGACCCAGTACTTC,CASSLGIDGTTETQYF
TRBJ2-2,.,.,TRBV5-1,TGCGCCAGCAGCTTTAAGGCACCGACGAACACCGGGGAGCTGTTTTTT,CASSFKAPTNTGELFF
TRBJ2-1,TRBD2,.,TRBV27,TGTGCCAGCAGTTTGCGGGAGCGCTCAATCTCCTACAATGAGCAGTTCTTC,CASSLRERSISYNEQFF
TRBJ1-3,TRBD1,few,TRBV9,TGTGCCAGCAGCGTCCCAGGGGGCAACACCATATATTTT,CASSVPGGNTIYF
TRBJ2-6,.,.,TRBV28,TGTGCCAGCAGTTCGACCTCAGTCTCTGGGGCCAACGTCCTGACTTTC,CASSSTSVSGANVLTF
TRBJ2-1,.,.,TRBV20-1,TGCAGTGCCCCTAAGGTCCCAAGCGCCAATGAGCAGTTCTTC,CSAPKVPSANEQFF
TRBJ2-2,.,few,TRBV5-1,TGCGCCAGCAGCTTGGGGGCTAGCCGTCACACCGGGGAGCTGTTTTTT,CASSLGASRHTGELFF